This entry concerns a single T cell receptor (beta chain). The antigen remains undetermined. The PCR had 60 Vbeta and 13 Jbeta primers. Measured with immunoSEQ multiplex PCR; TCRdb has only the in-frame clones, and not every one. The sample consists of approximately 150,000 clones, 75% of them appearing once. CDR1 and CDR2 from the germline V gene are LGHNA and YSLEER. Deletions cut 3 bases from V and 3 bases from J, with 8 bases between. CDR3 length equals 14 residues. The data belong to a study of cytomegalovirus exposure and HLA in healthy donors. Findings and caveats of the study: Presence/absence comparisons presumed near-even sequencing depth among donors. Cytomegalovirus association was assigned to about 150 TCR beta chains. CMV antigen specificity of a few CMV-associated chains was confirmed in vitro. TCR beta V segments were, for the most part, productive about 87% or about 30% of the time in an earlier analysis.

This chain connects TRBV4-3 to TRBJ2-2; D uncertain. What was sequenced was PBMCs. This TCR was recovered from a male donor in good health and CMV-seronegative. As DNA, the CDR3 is TGCGCCAGCAGCCAGGGCTTAGACACCGGGGAGCTGTTTTTT. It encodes CASSQGLDTGELFF.